Included here is one T cell receptor (beta chain) sequence, with context. Its antigen is currently unknown. The blood sample was taken during the colonoscopy visit. Germline CDR1 and CDR2: ENHRY and SYGVKD. The CDR3 has 13 amino acids. The V gene lost 3 bases and the J gene lost 2 bases, with 7 bases spanning the gap. The data belong to a study of pediatric ulcerative colitis. The assay was run at survey level. Samples were sequenced at Survey level, maximum 500,000 reads. Measured with immunoSEQ multiplex PCR; TCRdb has only the in-frame clones, and not every one. The sample includes 5,000 or so clones, just over 90% of them seen just once. Regarding the study as a whole: Compared with controls, ulcerative colitis showed greater blood-rectum clone sharing.

The J gene is TRBJ1-1, the V gene TRBV10-3; D not resolved. This receptor was identified in a boy between 5 and 17 years old who was a control in a study of pediatric ulcerative colitis. The specimen was blood. CDR3 region: CAISDGRNTEAFF. In nucleotides, the CDR3 is TGTGCCATCAGTGATGGAAGAAACACTGAAGCTTTCTTT.